This passage covers 14 T cell receptor beta chains from one sample sequenced in a study of identical twins. TCRdb re-derived calls from the 5' RACE reads in MiXCR, one entry per CDR3 protein. The sample has some 570,000 distinct CDR3 sequences; around 24% are singletons. The same specimen was also included in a second study, on yellow fever vaccine responses in identical twins.

The sequencing sample was made of CD4+ T cells sorted from blood. Every receptor here comes from a young woman in good health.

This clonotype came up a few times. The chain carries TRBV25-1 and TRBJ2-6, with TRBD2 identical over 7 bases. In germline, CDR1 is MGHDK, CDR2 SYGVNS. V dropped 1 base and J dropped 2; count of bases not matched to a gene: 2. The CDR3 is 16 amino acids. CDR3 in DNA: TGTGCCAGCAGTGAATGGGGGGGGGCTGGGGCCAACGTCCTGACTTTC. It specifies CASSEWGGAGANVLTF.

V usage is TRBV20-1 and J usage is TRBJ1-4; D is ambiguous. Per germline, CDR1 DFQATT and CDR2 SNEGSKA (reference sequence). This CDR3 is built from 14 residues. Trimming left V 5 bases short and J 1 base short, with 11 bases between. CDR3 in amino acids: CSAPPRGTNEKLFF. The CDR3 DNA is TGCAGTGCTCCCCCGAGAGGAACTAATGAAAAACTGTTTTTT.

The chain carries TRBV7-9 and TRBJ2-4; 7 nucleotides line up with TRBD1. CDR1 SEHNR and CDR2 FQNEAQ come from the germline V gene (reference sequence). The CDR3 is 16 amino acids. The V segment lost 0 bases and the J segment 6 bases; nucleotides outside the gene matches: 8. The CDR3, as DNA: TGTGCCAGCAGCTTAGCGCCTGGGACAGATCGAAACATTCAGTACTTC. It yields the protein CASSLAPGTDRNIQYF. The full variable domain, completed using reference TRBV7-9 and TRBJ2-4, is DTGVSQNPRHKITKRGQNVTFRCDPISEHNRLYWYRQTLGQGPEFLTYFQNEAQLEKSRLLSDRFSAERPKGSFSTLEIQRTEQGDSAMYLCASSLAPGTDRNIQYFGAGTRLSVL.

This clonotype was counted between two and nine times. The gene calls are TRBV7-9 and TRBJ2-1, with D perhaps TRBD2 (6 bases). Germline values: CDR1 SEHNR, CDR2 FQNEAQ (reference sequence). Trimming left V 2 bases short and J 2 bases short, with 7 bases between. This CDR3 region has 14 residues. The CDR3 region is CASSLLATYNEQFF. CDR3 bases: TGTGCCAGCAGCTTACTAGCGACCTACAATGAGCAGTTCTTC.

The chain recombines TRBV29-1 with TRBJ2-5, with 8 bases lining up with TRBD2. The V segment lost 4 bases and the J segment 4 bases; nucleotides outside the gene matches: 8. This CDR3 has 14 amino acids. Germline V gene data show CDR1 as SQVTM and CDR2 as ANQGSEA. The CDR3 bases are TGCAGCGTTGTGCCGGGGGCGGGGGGAGAGACCCAGTACTTC. Amino acid sequence: CSVVPGAGGETQYF.

This clonotype has more than one count but fewer than ten. The chain employs TRBV5-1 and TRBJ1-2; a weak D match, TRBD1 (5 bases). V was cut by 5 bases and J by 4 bases, with 18 bases left in between. Germline CDR1 and CDR2: SGHRS and YFSETQ. The CDR3 contains 15 residues. The CDR3 reads CASSTRGESSYGYTF. CDR3 coding DNA: TGCGCCAGCAGTACCCGAGGGGAGTCCTCCTATGGCTACACCTTC.

The chain uses TRBV7-9 and TRBJ2-3; TRBD1 aligns across 12 bases. Germline V lookup: CDR1 SEHNR, CDR2 FQNEAQ (reference sequence). The V segment lost 6 bases and the J segment 2 bases; nucleotides outside the gene matches: 3. The CDR3 covers 15 residues. The CDR3 nucleotides are TGTGCCAGCAGGACGGGACAGGGGGCCACAGATACGCAGTATTTT. This sequence encodes CASRTGQGATDTQYF.

This chain joins TRBV12-3 or TRBV12-4 and TRBJ1-1; unclear D gene. The CDR3 runs to 14 residues. Trimming shortened V by 3 bases and J by 0 bases, and 8 bases separated the two germline ends. The CDR3 region has the DNA TGTGCCAGCAGTTTGAACAGCCTGAACACTGAAGCTTTCTTT. It encodes CASSLNSLNTEAFF.

V and J are TRBV19 and TRBJ2-1; D call uncertain. The CDR3 has 12 residues. Germline CDR1 reads LNHDA; CDR2 reads SQIVND (reference sequence). The ends were cut back, 5 bases at V and 9 bases at J, with 11 bases in the middle. The CDR3 loop is CASSPLFGEQFF. CDR3 nucleotide sequence: TGTGCCAGTAGTCCCCTTTTCGGTGAGCAGTTCTTC.

The chain has TRBV6-1 and TRBJ1-1, with TRBD1 matching 9 bases. Germline CDR1 and CDR2: MNHNS and SASEGT. The CDR3 totals 16 residues. Germline trimming cut 2 bases from V and 4 bases from J; bases unmatched to any gene: 8. CDR3 nucleotide sequence: TGTGCCAGCAGTGAAATCTACAGGGGGCAGGGCACTGAAGCTTTCTTT. It codes for CASSEIYRGQGTEAFF.

CDR3 residues: CASSSQGWGRDTEAFF. CDR3 DNA: TGTGCCAGCAGTTCCCAGGGTTGGGGGAGGGACACTGAAGCTTTCTTT. V is TRBV12-3 or TRBV12-4 and J is TRBJ1-1; D is perhaps TRBD1 (5 bases). This CDR3 is 16 amino acids long. The ends were cut back, 4 bases at V and 3 bases at J, with 18 bases in the middle.

This clonotype has a handful of counts. V gene TRBV20-1 combines with J gene TRBJ1-4; no clear D gene. The CDR3 consists of 15 residues. V was trimmed by 2 bases and J by 0 bases, leaving 10 bases between them. CDR1 is DFQATT and CDR2 is SNEGSKA in the germline V gene (reference sequence). The CDR3 spells CSARTSLATNEKLFF. CDR3 in DNA: TGCAGTGCTAGAACCTCTTTGGCAACTAATGAAAAACTGTTTTTT.

This clonotype turned up a few times. The V call is TRBV28, the J call TRBJ2-2; D is unresolved. The length of the CDR3 is 15 residues. Per germline, CDR1 MDHEN and CDR2 SYDVKM. V was cut by 2 bases and J by 2 bases, with 9 bases left in between. CDR3 amino acids: CASSLAPGNTGELFF. For the CDR3, the DNA is TGTGCCAGCAGTTTAGCCCCCGGTAACACCGGGGAGCTGTTTTTT. The full variable domain, with the rest looked up from reference TRBV28 and TRBJ2-2, is DVKVTQSSRYLVKRTGEKVFLECVQDMDHENMFWYRQDPGLGLRLIYFSYDVKMKEKGDIPEGYSVSREKKERFSLILESASTNQTSMYLCASSLAPGNTGELFFGEGSRLTVL.

V gene TRBV4-1 combines with J gene TRBJ2-3; D unresolved. The CDR3 contains 15 residues. V lost 6 bases to trimming and J lost 0 bases, with 13 bases between them. Germline V gives CDR1 MGHRA, CDR2 YSYEKL. The CDR3 here is CASRALGLSTDTQYF. DNA for the CDR3: TGCGCCAGCAGGGCCCTGGGCCTTAGCACAGATACGCAGTATTTT.